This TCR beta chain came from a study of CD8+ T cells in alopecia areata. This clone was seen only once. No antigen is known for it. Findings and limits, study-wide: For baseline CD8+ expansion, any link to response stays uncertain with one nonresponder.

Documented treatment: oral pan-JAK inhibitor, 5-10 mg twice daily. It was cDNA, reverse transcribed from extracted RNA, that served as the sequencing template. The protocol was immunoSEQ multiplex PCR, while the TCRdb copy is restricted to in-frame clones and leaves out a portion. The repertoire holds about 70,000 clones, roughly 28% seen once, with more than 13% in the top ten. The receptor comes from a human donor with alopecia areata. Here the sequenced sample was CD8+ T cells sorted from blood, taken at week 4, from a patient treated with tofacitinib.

The CDR3 protein is CASSQVLADSYNEQFF. The DNA of the CDR3 is TGCGCCAGCAGCCAAGTCCTAGCGGATTCCTACAATGAGCAGTTCTTC. The V and J genes are TRBV4-3 and TRBJ2-1, with 7 bases identical to TRBD2. Germline trimming cut 1 base from V and 1 base from J; bases unmatched to any gene: 4. Per germline, CDR1 LGHNA and CDR2 YSLEER. This CDR3 has 16 amino acids.